This T cell receptor (beta chain) was recorded in a study of blood T cell repertoires in COVID-19. Profiling relied on immunoSEQ multiplex PCR, and the TCRdb table lists in-frame clones only, not all of them. The table records around 270,000 clones, approximately 80% of them present only once. In germline, CDR1 is SEHNR, CDR2 FQNEAQ (reference sequence). The CDR3 totals 15 residues. The V end was cut by 2 bases, the J end by 0 bases, with 8 bases between. This clone has only a few counts. The sequencing input was peripheral blood. This receptor was identified in a man in his fifties or sixties with acute or convalescent COVID-19. V gene TRBV7-9 combines with J gene TRBJ2-1; TRBD2 is a possible D gene (5 bases). CDR3 loop: CASSLRADSYNEQFF. DNA for the CDR3: TGTGCCAGCAGCTTACGAGCGGACTCCTACAATGAGCAGTTCTTC.